The next 30 T cell receptor beta chains were all read from a single sample in a study of graft-versus-host responses after intestinal transplantation. Repertoires were generated with immunoSEQ multiplex PCR, while TCRdb's copy carries only in-frame clones and drops some. The table shows roughly 40,000 clones, with 93% occurring only once. The specimen comprised PBMCs, sampled 700 to 750 days after intestinal transplantation. The source of these receptors is a human patient who received an intestinal transplant, so some T cells may come from the graft donor.

Remarks on this clone: Lacking the conserved final phenylalanine or tryptophan, this CDR3 likely reflects a read error. The gene calls are TRBV19 and TRBJ1-2; no reliable D call. CDR1 is LNHDA, CDR2 SQIVND, per germline (reference sequence). Between the trimmed V and J ends, which lost 6 bases and 2 bases, there was a span of 10 bases. The CDR3 has 13 residues. The DNA of the CDR3 is TGTGCCAGTAGATCGGCCGGGAACTATGGCTACACCCTC. Its protein product is CASRSAGNYGYTL.

The V and J genes are TRBV10-3 and TRBJ2-2, with D perhaps assigned TRBD1 or TRBD2 (6 bases each). Germline CDR1 is ENHRY and CDR2 is SYGVKD. V lost 4 bases and J 1 base, leaving 25 bases between the germline ends. CDR3 size: 20 residues. DNA for the CDR3: TGTGCCATCAGTGTGGCTGGTTGGGTTGGCGGGACAAAGAACACCGGGGAGCTGTTTTTT. Its protein is CAISVAGWVGGTKNTGELFF.

The gene calls are TRBV7-9 and TRBJ2-7; no firm D call. This CDR3 region has 13 residues. The germline V and J ends were trimmed by 6 bases and 3 bases, with 12 bases remaining between them. The V gene's germline CDR1 is SEHNR and CDR2 FQNEAQ (reference sequence). CDR3 loop: CASSPTMNYEQYF. CDR3 in DNA: TGTGCCAGCAGTCCAACTATGAACTACGAGCAGTACTTC.

This clone is a singleton in its sample. The V gene is TRBV27, the J gene TRBJ1-2; tentative D call: TRBD1 (6 bases). This CDR3 is 14 amino acids long. CDR1 is MNHEY and CDR2 is SMNVEV in the germline V gene (reference sequence). Trimming pared 5 bases from V and 3 bases from J, leaving 13 bases between. The CDR3 region has the DNA TGTGCCAGCAGTAACAGGGACGGCTACTATGGCTACACCTTC. Translated, it gives CASSNRDGYYGYTF.

V is TRBV6-6 and J is TRBJ2-5; unclear D gene. V dropped 6 bases and J dropped 1 base, with 9 bases sitting between them. This CDR3 region has 13 residues. Germline V CDR1 and CDR2: MNHNY, SVGAGI (reference sequence). CDR3 residues: CASSLGSQETQYF. In nucleotides, the CDR3 is TGTGCCAGCAGCCTTGGATCCCAAGAGACCCAGTACTTC.

This chain links TRBV18 with TRBJ2-7; 11 nucleotides line up with TRBD1. Trimming removed 4 bases from V and 2 bases from J; junction bases left unmatched: 4. Germline lookup yields CDR1 KGHSH and CDR2 LQKENI. This CDR3 spans 15 amino acids. CDR3 in DNA: TGTGCCAGCTCACGGGACAGGGGGGTTACCTACGAGCAGTACTTC. Residues: CASSRDRGVTYEQYF.

The V call is TRBV7-9, the J call TRBJ1-5; D gene unclear. CDR1 and CDR2 from the germline V gene are SEHNR and FQNEAQ (reference sequence). There are 15 residues in the CDR3. The V end lost 5 bases, the J end lost 6 bases, and 17 bases lay between the germline ends. CDR3 region: CASSPGPLGSQPQHF. In nucleotides, the CDR3 is TGTGCCAGCAGCCCAGGTCCCTTGGGTTCTCAGCCCCAGCATTTT.

The genes are TRBV6-6 and TRBJ2-7, with D possibly matching TRBD1 (5 bases). The germline gives CDR1 MNHNY, CDR2 SVGAGI (reference sequence). The V and J ends lost 7 bases and 6 bases respectively, with 13 bases between them. The CDR3 has 12 amino acids. Here the CDR3 reads CASIGAGSEQYF. In DNA, the CDR3 is TGTGCCAGCATTGGGGCAGGAAGCGAGCAGTACTTC.

This clone was observed once. V and J are TRBV5-1 and TRBJ1-3; TRBD1 is a possible D gene (5 bases). Deletions cut 4 bases from V and 3 bases from J, with 17 bases between. Germline lookup yields CDR1 SGHRS and CDR2 YFSETQ. The CDR3 covers 16 residues. In nucleotides, the CDR3 is TGCGCCAGCAGCGCCGCGGGGGGAGGGCTTGGAAACACCATATATTTT. Its protein product is CASSAAGGGLGNTIYF.

CDR3 in amino acids: CSGLRGADTQYF. CDR3 sequence (DNA): TGCAGCGGCCTGCGGGGGGCAGATACGCAGTATTTT. The rearrangement uses TRBV29-1 and TRBJ2-3, with 8 nucleotides matching TRBD2. The length of the CDR3 is 12 residues. V was clipped by 7 bases and J by 4 bases; unmatched bases: 4. Germline V gene sequence: CDR1 SQVTM, CDR2 ANQGSEA.

The J gene is TRBJ2-5, the V gene TRBV28; either TRBD1 or TRBD2 may supply D (5 bases each). CDR1 MDHEN and CDR2 SYDVKM come from the germline V gene. CDR3 length: 15 residues. Trimming pared 3 bases from V and 1 base from J, leaving 12 bases between. As DNA, the CDR3 is TGTGCCAGCAGTTTCTCAGGGACGGTCCAAGAGACCCAGTACTTC. Its translation is CASSFSGTVQETQYF.

The V and J genes are TRBV5-1 and TRBJ2-5; TRBD2 agrees at 12 bases. Germline V gene lookup returns CDR1 SGHRS and CDR2 YFSETQ. V lost 0 bases to trimming and J lost 4 bases; unmatched junction nucleotides: 4. The CDR3 is 16 amino acids. The CDR3 region has the DNA TGCGCCAGCAGCTTGGCTAGCGGGGGGGCAGCAGAGACCCAGTACTTC. It yields the protein CASSLASGGAAETQYF.

The chain is built from TRBV5-6 and TRBJ2-2, with 7 bases fitting TRBD2. V trimming: 1 base; J trimming: 4 bases; junction bases outside the gene matches: 7. CDR1 and CDR2 from the germline V gene are SGHDT and YYEEEE. The CDR3 extends over 16 amino acids. CDR3 DNA: TGTGCCAGCAGCTTGAGACTAGCCGGGGCCACCGGGGAGCTGTTTTTT. This translates into CASSLRLAGATGELFF.

The chain has TRBV19 and TRBJ2-2; 10 bases agree with TRBD1. CDR1 is LNHDA, CDR2 SQIVND, per germline (reference sequence). This CDR3 has 21 amino acids. V lost 3 bases, J lost 7 bases, and 23 bases stayed unmatched. CDR3 bases: TGTGCCAGTAGTATCATCGGGGGAGTAATTGGGGACAGGGGTGAAATCGGGGAGCTGTTTTTT. Translated, it gives CASSIIGGVIGDRGEIGELFF. The whole variable domain, remainder taken from reference TRBV19 and TRBJ2-2, is DGGITQSPKYLFRKEGQNVTLSCEQNLNHDAMYWYRQDPGQGLRLIYYSQIVNDFQKGDIAEGYSVSREKKESFPLTVTSAQKNPTAFYLCASSIIGGVIGDRGEIGELFFGEGSRLTVL.

This chain connects TRBV5-1 to TRBJ2-7, with 7 positions matching TRBD1. The CDR3 runs to 15 residues. V shed 5 bases, J shed 6 bases, and the junction held 14 bases outside the gene matches. Per germline, CDR1 SGHRS and CDR2 YFSETQ. CDR3 sequence (DNA): TGCGCCAGCAGGTACGAGAAGGGACAGTCCGGCGAGCAGTACTTC. Its translation: CASRYEKGQSGEQYF.

The chain employs TRBV5-1 and TRBJ2-1, with 13 bases that match TRBD2. The CDR3 length is 15 residues. Per the germline V gene, CDR1 is SGHRS and CDR2 is YFSETQ. V gave up 3 bases and J gave up 9 bases; unmatched junction bases: 6. The CDR3 sequence: CASSSGLAGVSEQFF. CDR3 nucleotide sequence: TGCGCCAGCAGCTCTGGACTAGCGGGAGTTAGTGAGCAGTTCTTC.

The V gene is TRBV7-6, the J gene TRBJ2-3; D may be TRBD1 or TRBD2 (5 bases each). Germline-derived CDR1 and CDR2 are SGHVS and FNYEAQ. The CDR3 extends over 14 amino acids. V was trimmed by 1 base and J by 1 base, leaving 6 bases between them. The CDR3 DNA reads TGTGCCAGCAGCTTAGTGGGACGCACAGATACGCAGTATTTT. Translating gives CASSLVGRTDTQYF.

This chain links TRBV9 with TRBJ2-4; maybe TRBD2 (6 bases). Trimming left V 2 bases short and J 1 base short, with 10 bases between. CDR3 length: 15 amino acids. Germline loops: CDR1 SGDLS, CDR2 YYNGEE. The CDR3 loop reads CASSVGGSAKNIQYF. CDR3 DNA: TGTGCCAGCAGCGTCGGGGGTTCGGCCAAAAACATTCAGTACTTC.

V usage is TRBV7-6 and J usage is TRBJ1-1; the D gene is possibly TRBD1 (5 bases). Germline assignment: CDR1 SGHVS and CDR2 FNYEAQ. Between the trimmed V and J ends, which lost 5 bases and 1 base, there was a span of 20 bases. This CDR3 spans 17 amino acids. The DNA for the CDR3 is TGTGCCAGCAGCCCGGGGACGGGGCCGGATTGGAACACTGAAGCTTTCTTT. It yields the protein CASSPGTGPDWNTEAFF.

This chain connects TRBV6-5 to TRBJ2-5; 7 bases are a match to TRBD1. The end of the DNA aligns better with TRBJ2-7, so the J call may be wrong. This CDR3 comprises 13 residues. The germline V gene encodes CDR1 MNHEY and CDR2 SVGAGI. The CDR3 bases are TGTGCCAGCAGTGGACAGGCTAGGGGCGAGCAGTACTTC. Encoded protein: CASSGQARGEQYF.

The rearrangement joins TRBV10-1 to TRBJ1-1; D is ambiguous. CDR1 is WNHNN, CDR2 SYGVQD, per germline (reference sequence). Trimming left V 7 bases short and J 0 bases short, with 6 bases between. This CDR3 is built from 12 residues. CDR3: CASKGMNTEAFF. The CDR3 nucleotides read TGCGCCAGCAAAGGCATGAACACTGAAGCTTTCTTT.

The chain employs TRBV28 and TRBJ2-7, with 11 nucleotides matching TRBD2. The CDR3 is 15 residues long. J gave up 2 bases and V 6 bases, and 6 bases lay outside the gene matches. Germline V gene data show CDR1 as MDHEN and CDR2 as SYDVKM. CDR3 region: CASRDSGRAPYEQYF. The CDR3, as DNA: TGTGCCAGCAGGGATAGCGGGAGGGCCCCCTACGAGCAGTACTTC.

This clone has more than one count but fewer than ten. J is TRBJ1-4 and V is TRBV21-1. TRBV21-1 is a pseudogene. There are 14 residues in the CDR3. The CDR3 DNA sequence: TGTGCCAGGACGCGGGGGGGGAATAACAAAGAACTGTTTTTT. This gives the protein CARTRGGNNKELFF.

The chain employs TRBV9 and TRBJ1-1; 9 nucleotides line up with TRBD1. Germline V gives CDR1 SGDLS, CDR2 YYNGEE. V shed 3 bases and J 1 base; nucleotides not matched to a gene: 16. The CDR3 is 19 amino acids. The CDR3 DNA reads TGTGCCAGCAGCGACCCGGGACAGGGCCGGGGTTTGAGGAACACTGAAGCTTTCTTT. Translating it yields CASSDPGQGRGLRNTEAFF.

The chain links TRBV19 to TRBJ1-6, with D perhaps TRBD1 (6 bases). The germline V and J ends were trimmed by 5 bases and 6 bases, with 11 bases remaining between them. The CDR3 has 14 amino acids. Germline-derived CDR1 and CDR2 are LNHDA and SQIVND (reference sequence). For the CDR3, the DNA is TGTGCCAGTAGTCTGGGAGGGGGTAATTCACCCCTCCACTTT. Residues: CASSLGGGNSPLHF.

This rearrangement joins TRBV6-5 to TRBJ2-2; the D is unclear. Trimming took off 4 bases at V and 7 bases at J, with 4 bases between the two ends. The CDR3 has 11 residues. CDR1 and CDR2 from the germline V gene are MNHEY and SVGAGI. In nucleotides, the CDR3 is TGTGCCAGCAGTTGGGGCGGGGAGCTGTTTTTT. Translating gives CASSWGGELFF.

The chain carries TRBV9 and TRBJ2-2; D remains unclear. The CDR3 runs to 16 residues. The V and J ends lost 0 bases and 7 bases respectively, with 16 bases between them. The germline V gene encodes CDR1 SGDLS and CDR2 YYNGEE. CDR3 coding DNA: TGTGCCAGCAGCGTAGACGCGGAACAAAAGGTCGGGGAGCTGTTTTTT. Its translation: CASSVDAEQKVGELFF.

This clone was counted a few times. CDR3 DNA sequence: TGTGCCAGCAGCCCCGGGACTGAAGCTTTCTTT. Encoded protein: CASSPGTEAFF. This chain joins TRBV16 and TRBJ1-1; D gene uncertain. The germline V gene has CDR1 KGHSY and CDR2 FQNENV. Between the trimmed V and J ends, which lost 4 bases and 5 bases, there was a span of 5 bases. The CDR3 is made up of 11 amino acids.

This clone showed up just once. The genes are TRBV30 and TRBJ1-6; D is possibly TRBD1 (6 bases). V lost 0 bases and J 10 bases, leaving 19 bases between the germline ends. The germline V gene encodes CDR1 GTSNPN and CDR2 SVGIG (reference sequence). The CDR3 runs to 16 residues. This CDR3 is CAWSVPDGGGESPLHF. The CDR3 nucleotides read TGTGCCTGGAGTGTACCTGACGGGGGGGGCGAGTCACCCCTCCACTTT.

The chain carries TRBV11-2 and TRBJ2-7; tentatively, D is TRBD2 (6 bases). Between the trimmed V and J ends, which lost 2 bases and 5 bases, there was a span of 19 bases. CDR1 SGHAT and CDR2 FQNNGV come from the germline V gene. The CDR3 totals 16 residues. This chain's CDR3 is CASSLLAGKAPDEQYF. The CDR3 nucleotides are TGTGCCAGCAGCTTACTGGCGGGGAAAGCCCCCGACGAGCAGTACTTC.